This TCR beta chain is drawn from a study of blood T cells in healthy people across ages. Study-level findings and limits: Whereas aged donors had fewer naive CD4+ cells, long-lived donors had more of them and higher diversity.

With respect to this clonotype: The antigen is undetermined.

The CDR3 totals 16 residues. Germline loops: CDR1 SGDLS, CDR2 YYNGEE. V lost 0 bases to trimming and J lost 9 bases; unmatched junction nucleotides: 11. Each of the donors had around 9 milliliters of peripheral blood drawn into EDTA-treated Vacutainer tubes. Primers used in a second PCR of about 7 to 12 cycles were a sample-barcoded 5' primer and a J-beta primer mix. Every sample gave at least 3 million paired-end reads containing CDR3. TCRdb itself ran the 5' RACE reads through MiXCR, one entry per CDR3 protein. The sample carries 700,000 to 850,000 distinct CDR3 sequences, approximately 53% recorded once.

The source is a man aged 80 or over in good health. The sample was blood. V usage is TRBV9 and J usage is TRBJ1-1, with 10 nucleotides matching TRBD1. The chain's CDR3 is CASSVVGGGTGEQAFF. The CDR3 nucleotides are TGTGCCAGCAGCGTAGTAGGAGGGGGGACAGGGGAGCAAGCTTTCTTT. The full variable domain, its missing parts supplied by reference TRBV9 and TRBJ1-1, is DSGVTQTPKHLITATGQRVTLRCSPRSGDLSVYWYQQSLDQGLQFLIQYYNGEERAKGNILERFSAQQFPDLHSELNLSSLELGDSALYFCASSVVGGGTGEQAFFGQGTRLTVV.